These 30 T cell receptor beta chains came from one sample sequenced in a study of cytomegalovirus exposure and HLA in healthy donors. Primers for the PCR totalled 60 Vbeta and 13 Jbeta. Produced via immunoSEQ multiplex PCR; TCRdb's table is partial and in-frame only. The sample shows under 150,000 clones, roughly 73% of them seen only once. Sequenced input: PBMCs. These receptors were taken from a woman aged 40 to 55 in good health and CMV-seronegative.

V is TRBV5-1 and J is TRBJ2-2; 10 nucleotides align to TRBD1. The CDR3 spans 17 residues. The V gene end was trimmed by 4 bases and the J gene end by 6 bases; junction bases not matched to a gene: 12. Per the germline V gene, CDR1 is SGHRS and CDR2 is YFSETQ. CDR3 DNA: TGCGCCAGCAGCCTGAGGACGGGACAGGGGTTTGCCGGGGAGCTGTTTTTT. Translated, it gives CASSLRTGQGFAGELFF.

The gene calls are TRBV7-2 and TRBJ1-1; D ambiguous. The V and J ends lost 5 bases and 6 bases respectively, with 10 bases between them. The CDR3 is 12 amino acids. CDR1 and CDR2 from the germline V gene are SGHTA and FQGNSA. The CDR3 loop reads CASSPRVAEAFF. In nucleotides, the CDR3 is TGTGCCAGCAGCCCGAGGGTGGCTGAAGCTTTCTTT. Full variable domain (rest looked up from reference TRBV7-2 and TRBJ1-1): GAGVSQSPSNKVTEKGKDVELRCDPISGHTALYWYRQSLGQGLEFLIYFQGNSAPDKSGLPSDRFSAERTGGSVSTLTIQRTQQEDSAVYLCASSPRVAEAFFGQGTRLTVV.

J is TRBJ1-4 and V is TRBV7-9; D unclear. V was shortened by 5 bases and J by 5 bases, with 21 bases between the two germline ends. This CDR3 has 17 residues. Germline CDR1 is SEHNR and CDR2 is FQNEAQ (reference sequence). The CDR3 region has the DNA TGTGCCAGCAGCCCCCGGGGAACTCGGACCTTAAATGAAAAACTGTTTTTT. Its protein is CASSPRGTRTLNEKLFF. Variable domain in full (rest from reference TRBV7-9 and TRBJ1-4): DTGVSQNPRHKITKRGQNVTFRCDPISEHNRLYWYRQTLGQGPEFLTYFQNEAQLEKSRLLSDRFSAERPKGSFSTLEIQRTEQGDSAMYLCASSPRGTRTLNEKLFFGSGTQLSVL.

This rearrangement joins TRBV6-1 to TRBJ1-2; no clear D gene. V lost 5 bases, J lost 8 bases, and 15 bases lay in between. The CDR3 contains 13 residues. Germline loops: CDR1 MNHNS, CDR2 SASEGT. CDR3 nucleotide sequence: TGTGCCAGCAGTAGCCTCTTGGCAGGCGGCTACACCTTC. Its protein is CASSSLLAGGYTF.

This clone appeared once. The chain recombines TRBV5-8 with TRBJ2-3, with 13 bases aligning to TRBD2. The CDR3 is 16 amino acids. Germline loops: CDR1 SGHTS, CDR2 YDEGEE. V was pared by 3 bases and J by 6 bases, with 7 bases of the junction left unmatched. Here the CDR3 reads CASSYRLAGGADTQYF. The CDR3 coding sequence is TGTGCCAGCAGCTACCGACTAGCGGGGGGAGCTGATACGCAGTATTTT.

This clone was picked up a small number of times. The sample holds other DNA sequences that translate to the same CDR3. The chain combines TRBV7-9 with TRBJ1-1; D call uncertain. Deletions cut 1 base from V and 6 bases from J, with 6 bases between. The CDR3 is 12 residues long. Per germline, CDR1 SEHNR and CDR2 FQNEAQ (reference sequence). CDR3 residues: CASSLVIPEAFF. The CDR3 DNA is TGTGCCAGCAGCTTAGTCATCCCTGAAGCTTTCTTT.

This sequence joins TRBV4-3 and TRBJ1-1; possible D gene TRBD1, 5 bases. Germline CDR1 LGHNA, CDR2 YSLEER. V was trimmed by 0 bases and J by 6 bases, leaving 17 bases between them. The CDR3 extends over 16 amino acids. The CDR3 nucleotides read TGCGCCAGCAGCCAAGAATATCGGGGACTCGGCGCTGAAGCTTTCTTT. This encodes CASSQEYRGLGAEAFF.

J is TRBJ2-1 and V is TRBV7-9; TRBD2 might be the D (5 bases). Germline CDR1 SEHNR, CDR2 FQNEAQ (reference sequence). CDR3 length: 13 amino acids. V lost 10 bases and J 6 bases, leaving 16 bases between the germline ends. This CDR3 is CATTGLGGNEQFF. The CDR3 coding sequence is TGTGCCACCACGGGCCTAGGAGGCAATGAGCAGTTCTTC.

The gene calls are TRBV7-2 and TRBJ1-6; 9 positions agree with TRBD1. The V segment lost 5 bases and the J segment 7 bases; nucleotides outside the gene matches: 6. Germline-derived CDR1 and CDR2 are SGHTA and FQGNSA. The CDR3 is 15 amino acids. The CDR3 is CASSTRTGENSPLHF. For the CDR3, the DNA is TGTGCCAGCAGCACACGGACAGGGGAGAATTCACCCCTCCACTTT.

V usage is TRBV18 and J usage is TRBJ1-2; the D gene is possibly TRBD1 (6 bases). Germline CDR1 is KGHSH and CDR2 is LQKENI. The CDR3 covers 15 residues. The V end was cut by 2 bases, the J end by 0 bases, with 10 bases between. The CDR3 region has the DNA TGTGCCAGCTCACCAGGGCAGGGGACTAACTATGGCTACACCTTC. Its protein product is CASSPGQGTNYGYTF.

This clone was seen a handful of times. J is TRBJ2-7 and V is TRBV20-1; maybe TRBD2 (6 bases). The CDR3 runs 11 residues. The V and J ends lost 4 bases and 6 bases respectively, with 10 bases between them. Germline V gene data show CDR1 as DFQATT and CDR2 as SNEGSKA (reference sequence). CDR3 in amino acids: CSANRGGEQYV. CDR3 coding DNA: TGCAGTGCTAATCGGGGAGGCGAGCAGTACGTC.

The CDR3 DNA follows: TGTGCCAGCAGTTCCAGCGGGCCGGGGGGCTACACCTTC. Translated, it gives CASSSSGPGGYTF. The J gene is TRBJ1-2, the V gene TRBV9; D is unresolved. The CDR3 has 13 amino acids. The V end was cut by 5 bases, the J end by 8 bases, with 16 bases between. Per germline, CDR1 SGDLS and CDR2 YYNGEE.

The J gene is TRBJ2-7, the V gene TRBV14; D is possibly TRBD1 (6 bases). The CDR3 extends over 14 amino acids. Trimming removed 1 base from V and 5 bases from J, with 12 bases in between. The V gene's germline CDR1 is SGHDN and CDR2 FVKESK. The CDR3 bases are TGTGCCAGCAGCCAAGCCTGGGGGCCCCACGAGCAGTACGTC. Its protein product is CASSQAWGPHEQYV.

V and J are TRBV5-1 and TRBJ2-2; TRBD2 matches at 10 bases. V was clipped by 0 bases and J by 4 bases; unmatched bases: 12. The CDR3 has 19 amino acids. CDR1 SGHRS and CDR2 YFSETQ come from the germline V gene. CDR3 in amino acids: CASSLELAGSQPGTGELFF. The DNA of the CDR3 is TGCGCCAGCAGCTTGGAACTAGCGGGGTCACAACCGGGCACCGGGGAGCTGTTTTTT.

The chain employs TRBV6-6 and TRBJ2-5, with D perhaps matching TRBD2 (5 bases). Germline CDR1 MNHNY, CDR2 SVGAGI (reference sequence). V lost 0 bases and J lost 3, with 14 bases in between. The CDR3 extends over 16 amino acids. The CDR3 DNA is TGTGCCAGCAGTTACTCGCCAGAACGGGAAAAAGAGACCCAGTACTTC. It encodes CASSYSPEREKETQYF.

This clone was seen a single time. The rearrangement links TRBV6-6 to TRBJ1-2; 9 nucleotides match TRBD1. Germline V lookup: CDR1 MNHNY, CDR2 SVGAGI (reference sequence). The CDR3 sequence is 13 residues long. With 5 bases clipped from V and 12 bases from J, the junction kept 10 bases outside the gene matches. The CDR3 here is CASSADRGGRHTF. Written as DNA, the CDR3 is TGTGCCAGCAGTGCGGACAGGGGAGGCAGACACACCTTC.

The V gene is TRBV28, the J gene TRBJ1-5; tentative D call: TRBD1 (6 bases). Per germline, CDR1 MDHEN and CDR2 SYDVKM. There are 15 residues in the CDR3. Trimming pared 8 bases from V and 7 bases from J, leaving 21 bases between. The CDR3 protein is CASAHRATTWQPQHF. CDR3 DNA sequence: TGTGCCAGCGCCCACAGGGCCACAACATGGCAGCCCCAGCATTTT.

The table lists this clone with a count of one. This chain links TRBV18 with TRBJ2-5, with 9 bases aligning to TRBD2. The germline V gene has CDR1 KGHSH and CDR2 LQKENI. The CDR3 length is 16 residues. Unmatched junction bases numbered 4, after V lost 0 bases and J lost 2 bases. The CDR3 protein is CASSPPSGGLQETQYF. The CDR3 nucleotides are TGTGCCAGCTCACCACCCAGCGGGGGGTTGCAAGAGACCCAGTACTTC.

This clone was detected only a few times. The J gene is TRBJ1-3, the V gene TRBV28; TRBD1 aligns across 8 bases. The CDR3 loop spans 13 amino acids. Germline CDR1 MDHEN, CDR2 SYDVKM. Unmatched junction bases numbered 7, after V lost 7 bases and J lost 8 bases. CDR3 protein: CASIDRGIDTIYF. For the CDR3, the DNA is TGTGCCAGCATCGACAGGGGTATAGACACCATATATTTT.

The V gene is TRBV5-5, the J gene TRBJ1-1; possibly TRBD1 for D (6 bases). Germline V gives CDR1 SGHKS, CDR2 YYEKEE (reference sequence). This CDR3 region has 17 residues. V gave up 3 bases and J gave up 3 bases, with 21 bases separating them. CDR3 loop: CASSSWWQGWIDTEAFF. In DNA, the CDR3 is TGTGCCAGCAGCTCTTGGTGGCAGGGGTGGATCGACACTGAAGCTTTCTTT.

The rearrangement joins TRBV5-4 to TRBJ2-3; 8 bases align to TRBD2. This CDR3 comprises 17 residues. V lost 4 bases and J lost 2; bases outside the gene matches: 12. Germline CDR1 and CDR2: SGHNT and YYREEE (reference sequence). The CDR3, as DNA: TGTGCCAGCAGCGGACCCAAACGGGGGGGAATCACAGATACGCAGTATTTT. Translating gives CASSGPKRGGITDTQYF.

The gene calls are TRBV4-2 and TRBJ2-5; the match to TRBD1 covers 7 bases. Germline V gene lookup returns CDR1 LGHNA and CDR2 YNFKEQ. V shed 1 base, J shed 0 bases, and the junction held 11 bases outside the gene matches. The CDR3 sequence is 18 residues long. The chain's CDR3 is CASSQGQGAGGNQETQYF. DNA of the CDR3: TGTGCCAGCAGCCAAGGTCAAGGGGCAGGGGGTAACCAAGAGACCCAGTACTTC.

CDR3 amino acids: CSVEDADTGELFF. CDR3 coding DNA: TGCAGCGTTGAAGACGCGGACACCGGGGAGCTGTTTTTT. The V call is TRBV29-1, the J call TRBJ2-2; D is undetermined. This CDR3 is 13 amino acids long. The germline V and J ends were trimmed by 0 bases and 3 bases, with 5 bases remaining between them. Germline CDR1 is SQVTM and CDR2 is ANQGSEA.

J is TRBJ1-2 and V is TRBV13, with a tentative D call TRBD1 (6 bases). The length of the CDR3 is 13 residues. Germline assignment: CDR1 PRHDT and CDR2 FYEKMQ (reference sequence). Trimming shortened V by 5 bases and J by 8 bases, and 15 bases separated the two germline ends. This CDR3 reads CASSHRVIGGYTF. CDR3 nucleotide sequence: TGTGCCAGCAGCCACAGGGTGATCGGGGGCTACACCTTC.

The chain carries TRBV2 and TRBJ2-5, with 8 bases identical to TRBD1. Germline V lookup: CDR1 SNHLY, CDR2 FYNNEI. V shed 3 bases, J shed 1 base, and the junction held 4 bases outside the gene matches. The CDR3 is 15 amino acids. The CDR3, as DNA: TGTGCCAGCAGTGACCCGACAGGGGTCCAAGAGACCCAGTACTTC. Its protein is CASSDPTGVQETQYF.

This clone was observed a single time. V and J are TRBV15 and TRBJ2-5; D gene unclear. The germline V gene encodes CDR1 LNHNV and CDR2 YYDKDF (reference sequence). V was clipped by 2 bases and J by 7 bases, with 5 bases between them. CDR3 length equals 11 residues. The CDR3 sequence is CATSRPGTQYF. As DNA, the CDR3 is TGTGCCACCAGCAGACCGGGGACCCAGTACTTC.

This clone was detected only once. The chain joins TRBV10-3 to TRBJ1-2, with 7 bases lining up with TRBD1. This CDR3 comprises 16 residues. The V and J ends lost 3 bases and 7 bases, in that order; junction bases with no gene match: 14. From germline, CDR1 is ENHRY and CDR2 SYGVKD. The CDR3 loop is CAISEADQTGVSGYTF. In nucleotides, the CDR3 is TGTGCCATCAGTGAAGCAGATCAAACAGGGGTGTCTGGCTACACCTTC.

The chain employs TRBV19 and TRBJ1-4; TRBD1 aligns across 12 bases. From germline, CDR1 is LNHDA and CDR2 SQIVND (reference sequence). The CDR3 is 15 amino acids. J gave up 4 bases and V 10 bases, and 7 bases lay outside the gene matches. The CDR3 region is CATRDRGQVNEKLFF. The DNA for the CDR3 is TGTGCCACTAGGGACAGGGGGCAAGTTAATGAAAAACTGTTTTTT.

This clone occurred once. V is TRBV7-3 and J is TRBJ2-7, with 8 bases aligning to TRBD1. This CDR3 is 14 amino acids long. V lost 2 bases to trimming and J lost 3 bases; unmatched junction nucleotides: 3. The germline V gene encodes CDR1 SGHTA and CDR2 FQGTGA. The chain's CDR3 is CASSLAGGGYEQYF. The CDR3 DNA reads as TGTGCCAGCAGCTTAGCAGGGGGCGGCTACGAGCAGTACTTC.

This chain joins TRBV11-1 and TRBJ2-3, with a weak D call TRBD1 (6 bases). The CDR3 is 16 amino acids. Trimming pared 5 bases from V and 2 bases from J, leaving 17 bases between. The germline V gene encodes CDR1 SGHAT and CDR2 FQDESV (reference sequence). CDR3 region: CASSRFGEGDTDTQYF. CDR3 sequence (DNA): TGTGCCAGCAGCCGTTTTGGCGAGGGGGACACAGATACGCAGTATTTT.